These 9 T cell receptor beta chains came from one sample sequenced in a study of cytomegalovirus exposure and HLA in healthy donors. PCR primers comprised 60 Vbeta and 13 Jbeta primers. TCRdb's table, derived via immunoSEQ multiplex PCR, lists solely in-frame clones and lacks some. The table records about 87,000 clones, about 7.6% of them present only once. Sequencing was performed on PBMCs. The receptors come from a man aged 50 or older in good health and CMV-seronegative.

This clone came up a few times. The chain employs TRBV9 and TRBJ1-3, with 8 bases lining up with TRBD1. With V trimmed by 0 bases and J by 0 bases, 11 bases remained unmatched. Germline assignment: CDR1 SGDLS and CDR2 YYNGEE. There are 19 residues in the CDR3. The CDR3 sequence: CASSVGARAGGHSGNTIYF. CDR3 bases: TGTGCCAGCAGCGTAGGGGCAAGGGCAGGGGGCCACTCTGGAAACACCATATATTTT.

The CDR3 coding sequence is TGTGCCAGCAGCCAAACGGACAGGCGAGAGGGCTACACCTTC. Translated: CASSQTDRREGYTF. The chain is built from TRBV28 and TRBJ1-2; 7 bases match TRBD1. CDR3 length: 14 residues. CDR1 and CDR2 (germline): MDHEN, SYDVKM. V dropped 6 bases and J dropped 8; count of bases not matched to a gene: 12.

The V call is TRBV19, the J call TRBJ2-3, with 8 bases fitting TRBD1. V lost 7 bases, J lost 5 bases, and 14 bases stayed unmatched. Germline values: CDR1 LNHDA, CDR2 SQIVND (reference sequence). This CDR3 is 16 amino acids long. As DNA, the CDR3 is TGTGCCAGTAATCCCATACCGGGACAGGCTGAAGATACGCAGTATTTT. Protein: CASNPIPGQAEDTQYF.

The V gene is TRBV5-3, the J gene TRBJ1-2; D remains unclear. TRBV5-3 is annotated as an ORF whose role is uncertain. The CDR3 runs 13 residues. Trimming removed 1 base from V and 7 bases from J, with 11 bases in between. CDR3 amino acids: CARSLNPGRGYTF. The CDR3 DNA follows: TGTGCCAGAAGCTTGAACCCAGGTCGTGGCTACACCTTC.

This clone was seen once. The chain carries TRBV5-8 and TRBJ2-5; 12 nucleotides line up with TRBD2. The J call could be wrong; TRBJ2-7 is a better fit for the DNA end. Germline CDR1 reads SGHTS; CDR2 reads YDEGEE. This CDR3 has 14 residues. CDR3 coding DNA: TGTGCCAGCAGCTTGCGACTAGCGGGAGTCGAGCAGTACTTC. Amino acids: CASSLRLAGVEQYF.

The chain employs TRBV4-3 and TRBJ1-2; no definite D call. The CDR3 covers 18 residues. V lost 0 bases and J 4 bases, leaving 21 bases between the germline ends. From germline, CDR1 is LGHNA and CDR2 YSLEER. This chain's CDR3 is CASSQEPRGTGAAYGYTF. The CDR3, as DNA: TGCGCCAGCAGCCAAGAACCCCGCGGAACGGGTGCGGCCTATGGCTACACCTTC.

The chain couples TRBV5-1 to TRBJ1-1; D is possibly TRBD1 (5 bases). Looked up from germline, CDR1 is SGHRS and CDR2 is YFSETQ. The CDR3 runs to 14 residues. Between the trimmed V and J ends, which lost 4 bases and 5 bases, there was a span of 15 bases. The CDR3 DNA is TGCGCCAGCAGCCCCGGGACGGCGGGGACTGAAGCTTTCTTT. Translating gives CASSPGTAGTEAFF. The full variable domain, completed using reference TRBV5-1 and TRBJ1-1, is KAGVTQTPRYLIKTRGQQVTLSCSPISGHRSVSWYQQTPGQGLQFLFEYFSETQRNKGNFPGRFSGRQFSNSRSEMNVSTLELGDSALYLCASSPGTAGTEAFFGQGTRLTVV.

This clone occurred a few times. The chain employs TRBV5-6 and TRBJ2-5; 10 bases match TRBD1. Germline V lookup: CDR1 SGHDT, CDR2 YYEEEE. The CDR3 is 16 amino acids. Germline trimming cut 4 bases from V and 1 base from J; bases unmatched to any gene: 7. DNA of the CDR3: TGTGCCAGCAGCGTTCTCCGGGACAGGGGCCAAGAGACCCAGTACTTC. Its translation: CASSVLRDRGQETQYF.

This clone showed up just a few times. J is TRBJ1-1 and V is TRBV7-3; D is uncertain. Germline lookup yields CDR1 SGHTA and CDR2 FQGTGA. CDR3 size: 14 residues. V was shortened by 1 base and J by 4 bases, with 10 bases between the two germline ends. CDR3 amino acids: CASSLNAGSTEAFF. As DNA, the CDR3 is TGTGCCAGCAGCTTAAACGCCGGGAGCACTGAAGCTTTCTTT.